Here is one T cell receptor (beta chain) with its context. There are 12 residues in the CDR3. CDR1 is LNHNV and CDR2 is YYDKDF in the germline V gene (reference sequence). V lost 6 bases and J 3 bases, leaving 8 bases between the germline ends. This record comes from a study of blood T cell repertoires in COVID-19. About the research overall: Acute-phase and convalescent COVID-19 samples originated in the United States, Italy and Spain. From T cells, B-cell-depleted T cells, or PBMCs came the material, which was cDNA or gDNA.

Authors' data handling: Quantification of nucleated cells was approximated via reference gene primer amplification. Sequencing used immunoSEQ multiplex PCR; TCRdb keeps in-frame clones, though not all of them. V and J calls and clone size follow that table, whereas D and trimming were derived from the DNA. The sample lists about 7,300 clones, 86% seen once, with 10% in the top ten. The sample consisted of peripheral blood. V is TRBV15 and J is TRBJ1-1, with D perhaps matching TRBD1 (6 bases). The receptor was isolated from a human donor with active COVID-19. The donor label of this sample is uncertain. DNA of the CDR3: TGTGCCACCAGGGACAGAGACACTGAAGCTTTCTTT. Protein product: CATRDRDTEAFF.